Listed below are T cell receptor beta chains from one sample, sequenced in a study of blood T cell repertoires in COVID-19. This table comes from immunoSEQ multiplex PCR, and its TCRdb copy is limited to in-frame clones, with some not included. This table holds about 240,000 clones, around 86% found once. The sequenced material came from peripheral blood. Every receptor here comes from a man younger than 40 who had recovered from COVID-19. Both conserved end residues are part of each CDR3. The D gene is left open where the match is weak. For some rows the clone size is stated as once, few or many, or as a class when expanded; others skip it.

abundance: -; v_gene: TRBV11-3; d_gene: -; j_gene: TRBJ1-5; CDR3aa: CASSLDSSNQPQHF; CDR3nt: TGTGCCAGCAGCTTAGACTCGAGCAATCAGCCCCAGCATTTT
abundance: -; v_gene: TRBV27; d_gene: -; j_gene: TRBJ2-2; CDR3aa: CASSTTTGNTGELFF; CDR3nt: TGTGCCAGCAGTACCACCACAGGGAACACCGGGGAGCTGTTTTTT
abundance: -; v_gene: TRBV19; d_gene: -; j_gene: TRBJ1-5; CDR3aa: CASSRRQGNQPQHF; CDR3nt: TGTGCCAGTAGTAGACGACAGGGCAATCAGCCCCAGCATTTT
abundance: -; v_gene: TRBV5-1; d_gene: -; j_gene: TRBJ2-3; CDR3aa: CASSLGSGATDTQYF; CDR3nt: TGCGCCAGCAGCTTGGGTAGCGGAGCTACAGATACGCAGTATTTT
abundance: -; v_gene: TRBV14; d_gene: -; j_gene: TRBJ2-5; CDR3aa: CASSLYQRAPQETQYF; CDR3nt: TGTGCCAGCAGCCTATACCAGCGGGCGCCCCAAGAGACCCAGTACTTC
abundance: -; v_gene: TRBV5-4; d_gene: -; j_gene: TRBJ1-1; CDR3aa: CASSLWGHTEAFF; CDR3nt: TGTGCCAGCAGCTTATGGGGGCATACTGAAGCTTTCTTT
abundance: -; v_gene: TRBV5-4; d_gene: -; j_gene: TRBJ2-5; CDR3aa: CASKGQRQETQYF; CDR3nt: TGTGCCAGCAAGGGCCAGCGGCAAGAGACCCAGTACTTC
abundance: -; v_gene: TRBV6-4; d_gene: TRBD1; j_gene: TRBJ1-1; CDR3aa: CASSDSKGQLNTEAFF; CDR3nt: TGTGCCAGCAGTGACTCGAAGGGACAGTTGAACACTGAAGCTTTCTTT
abundance: few; v_gene: TRBV6-5; d_gene: -; j_gene: TRBJ1-5; CDR3aa: CASSRQSNQPQHF; CDR3nt: TGTGCCAGCAGCCGACAGAGCAATCAGCCCCAGCATTTT
abundance: -; v_gene: TRBV9; d_gene: TRBD2; j_gene: TRBJ2-5; CDR3aa: CASSVASSGGQETQYF; CDR3nt: TGTGCCAGCAGCGTAGCGTCTAGCGGGGGCCAAGAGACCCAGTACTTC
abundance: -; v_gene: TRBV9; d_gene: -; j_gene: TRBJ2-1; CDR3aa: CASSDDRVPGDEQFF; CDR3nt: TGTGCCAGCAGCGATGACAGGGTCCCGGGGGATGAGCAGTTCTTC
abundance: -; v_gene: TRBV5-1; d_gene: -; j_gene: TRBJ2-1; CDR3aa: CASSLETANNEQFF; CDR3nt: TGCGCCAGCAGCTTGGAGACAGCGAACAATGAGCAGTTCTTC
abundance: -; v_gene: TRBV28; d_gene: -; j_gene: TRBJ1-5; CDR3aa: CASSSPGRVGNQPQHF; CDR3nt: TGTGCCAGCAGTTCTCCGGGCAGGGTGGGCAATCAGCCCCAGCATTTT
abundance: -; v_gene: TRBV6-5; d_gene: -; j_gene: TRBJ1-1; CDR3aa: CASSYSSGIEAFF; CDR3nt: TGTGCCAGCAGTTACTCCTCGGGGATTGAAGCTTTCTTT
abundance: -; v_gene: TRBV4-1; d_gene: TRBD2; j_gene: TRBJ2-3; CDR3aa: CASSRDLTGTRVGTQYF; CDR3nt: TGCGCCAGCAGCCGAGATCTAACCGGGACTAGAGTTGGTACGCAGTATTTT
abundance: -; v_gene: TRBV20-1; d_gene: -; j_gene: TRBJ2-5; CDR3aa: CSILGQETQYF; CDR3nt: TGCAGCATACTCGGCCAAGAGACCCAGTACTTC
abundance: -; v_gene: TRBV5-1; d_gene: TRBD2; j_gene: TRBJ2-5; CDR3aa: CASSLLLAGTQYF; CDR3nt: TGCGCCAGCAGCTTGCTGCTAGCGGGGACCCAGTACTTC
abundance: -; v_gene: TRBV3-1/TRBV3-2; d_gene: -; j_gene: TRBJ2-7; CDR3aa: CASSHELGGYEQYF; CDR3nt: TGTGCCAGCAGCCACGAACTAGGGGGCTACGAGCAGTACTTC
abundance: -; v_gene: TRBV6-2/TRBV6-3; d_gene: -; j_gene: TRBJ1-4; CDR3aa: CASSPPGPANEKLFF; CDR3nt: TGTGCCAGCAGTCCACCAGGGCCAGCTAATGAAAAACTGTTTTTT
abundance: -; v_gene: TRBV18; d_gene: -; j_gene: TRBJ2-5; CDR3aa: CASSPDRPLQETQYF; CDR3nt: TGTGCCAGCTCACCAGACAGGCCACTCCAAGAGACCCAGTACTTC
abundance: -; v_gene: TRBV28; d_gene: -; j_gene: TRBJ2-5; CDR3aa: CASSWAGSRETQYF; CDR3nt: TGTGCCAGCAGTTGGGCGGGGAGTCGTGAGACCCAGTACTTC
abundance: -; v_gene: TRBV10-3; d_gene: -; j_gene: TRBJ1-3; CDR3aa: CAISEGGGNTIYF; CDR3nt: TGTGCCATCAGTGAGGGGGGCGGAAACACCATATATTTT
abundance: -; v_gene: TRBV6-1; d_gene: TRBD1; j_gene: TRBJ2-1; CDR3aa: CASSESPGTGTDEQFF; CDR3nt: TGTGCCAGCAGTGAAAGCCCAGGGACAGGTACCGATGAGCAGTTCTTC
abundance: -; v_gene: TRBV2; d_gene: TRBD1; j_gene: TRBJ1-2; CDR3aa: CASSAGQGSGSYGYTF; CDR3nt: TGTGCCAGCAGCGCCGGACAGGGCTCAGGATCCTATGGCTACACCTTC
abundance: -; v_gene: TRBV5-5; d_gene: TRBD1; j_gene: TRBJ1-1; CDR3aa: CASSLGTGATEAFF; CDR3nt: TGTGCCAGCAGCTTAGGGACAGGGGCCACTGAAGCTTTCTTT
abundance: -; v_gene: TRBV6-5; d_gene: TRBD1; j_gene: TRBJ1-5; CDR3aa: CASSPGTDSNQPQHF; CDR3nt: TGTGCCAGCAGCCCCGGGACAGATAGCAATCAGCCCCAGCATTTT
abundance: -; v_gene: TRBV3-1/TRBV3-2; d_gene: -; j_gene: TRBJ1-2; CDR3aa: CASSQDRFLGKAGYGYTF; CDR3nt: TGTGCCAGCAGCCAAGATCGGTTTCTGGGGAAGGCAGGGTATGGCTACACCTTC
abundance: -; v_gene: TRBV29-1; d_gene: TRBD1; j_gene: TRBJ1-2; CDR3aa: CSAGQLDGYTF; CDR3nt: TGCAGCGCGGGACAGTTGGATGGCTACACCTTC
abundance: once; v_gene: TRBV7-2; d_gene: -; j_gene: TRBJ2-3; CDR3aa: CASSAYSKYQLPTDTQYF; CDR3nt: TGTGCCAGCAGCGCCTACTCTAAATATCAACTCCCCACAGATACGCAGTATTTT
abundance: -; v_gene: TRBV18; d_gene: -; j_gene: TRBJ1-1; CDR3aa: CASSPTINARGEAFF; CDR3nt: TGTGCCAGCTCACCTACAATCAACGCAAGGGGTGAAGCTTTCTTT
abundance: -; v_gene: TRBV9; d_gene: -; j_gene: TRBJ2-7; CDR3aa: CASSAEAGPLAVYEQYF; CDR3nt: TGTGCCAGCAGCGCCGAGGCAGGGCCACTCGCCGTCTACGAGCAGTACTTC
abundance: -; v_gene: TRBV28; d_gene: TRBD1; j_gene: TRBJ1-2; CDR3aa: CASSGQVDYGYTF; CDR3nt: TGTGCCAGCAGTGGACAGGTCGACTATGGCTACACCTTC
abundance: -; v_gene: TRBV29-1; d_gene: -; j_gene: TRBJ1-1; CDR3aa: CSALTWGVNTEAFF; CDR3nt: TGCAGCGCCCTAACGTGGGGGGTGAACACTGAAGCTTTCTTT
abundance: -; v_gene: TRBV29-1; d_gene: -; j_gene: TRBJ2-1; CDR3aa: CSVELTYNEQFF; CDR3nt: TGCAGCGTTGAACTTACCTACAATGAGCAGTTCTTC
abundance: once; v_gene: TRBV19; d_gene: -; j_gene: TRBJ2-1; CDR3aa: CASSIADFNEQFF; CDR3nt: TGTGCCAGTAGTATCGCAGATTTCAATGAGCAGTTCTTC
abundance: -; v_gene: TRBV5-1; d_gene: -; j_gene: TRBJ1-2; CDR3aa: CASSSLTDYYGYTF; CDR3nt: TGCGCCAGCAGCTCTTTAACTGATTACTATGGCTACACCTTC
abundance: -; v_gene: TRBV25-1; d_gene: TRBD1; j_gene: TRBJ1-4; CDR3aa: CASSNPGQANEKLFF; CDR3nt: TGTGCCAGCAGTAATCCGGGACAGGCTAATGAAAAACTGTTTTTT